This TCR beta chain comes out of a study of early T cells in non-severe SARS-CoV-2 infection (dated by TCRdb to about 2021). Describing the broader study: Because TCR sequencing relied on bulk RNA taken from unsorted whole blood, pairing of alpha and beta chains was not possible. The paper's findings and limits, for the study overall: Matching against VDJdb was skewed toward anti-spike CD8 responses, likely underestimated virus-specific expansions, and missed private and CD4 specificities.

This clonotype was found many times. There is no known antigen for this receptor. Base quality data are lacking; no much larger clone is found one base away. Reading from cysteine to phenylalanine, the CDR3 counts 16 amino acids. Just the 48-base CDR3 DNA is kept, in frame starting at base 1. Per the germline V gene (reference sequence), LNHDA is the CDR1 and SQIVND is the CDR2. Trimming takes 6 bases from V and 1 base from J, and the germline ends sit 18 bases apart. The study was a case-control design nested within a healthcare worker cohort in London, UK, with weekly nasopharyngeal swab PCR tests and blood sampling. Healthcare workers were enrolled in the week of the UK lockdown, from 23 to 31 March 2020, and were followed every week for up to roughly 15 weeks. Library method: 5' RACE. The reads were generated on a NextSeq 500. To correct for sequencing error and PCR bias, the TCR library protocol tagged individual cDNA molecules with unique molecular identifiers. TCR alpha and beta chains were both sequenced, and the abundances of alpha and beta sequences in each sample were closely correlated with each other. The original pipeline was this. Decombinator V4 was used to annotate TCR sequences for V gene, J gene and CDR3. Expanded TCRs were defined as changing significantly between any two time points under a Poisson model with p below 0.0001. TCR abundances were normalised to the total number of TCRs sequenced per sample and expressed as counts per million. TRAV1-2 paired with TRAJ12, TRAJ20 or TRAJ33 defined MAIT TCRs, while TRAV10 paired with TRAJ18 defined iNKT TCRs. VDJdb, accessed 1 November 2021, was searched for CMV, EBV and SARS-CoV-2 annotated TCRs, with TCRs annotated for multiple antigens excluded. In-frame beta chains were kept once TCRdb had trimmed the public reads at Q25 with fastp and called clones with MiXCR. Rows with one shared CDR3 protein collapse into an entry with the most common genes and DNA. None of the V and J calls come from the authors' own analysis; TCRdb made them. In all, the sample holds about 40,000 distinct CDR3 sequences, and more than 4.5% of those were seen once. The top ten clones comprise 6% to 7% of the sample.

This material consisted of whole blood, taken at baseline. This clonotype was obtained from an adult who was a healthcare worker with PCR-confirmed SARS-CoV-2 infection or an uninfected control (not recorded which). Rearrangement joined TRBV19 to TRBJ2-5; matching of 6 bases hints at TRBD2 as the D gene. DNA sequence: TGTGCCAGTAGCCCGAGGCCCCAGGGACTCCAAGAGACCCAGTACTTC. The encoded protein is CASSPRPQGLQETQYF. The full variable domain, with segments outside the CDR3 supplied by the reference TRBV19 and TRBJ2-5 proteins, appears as DGGITQSPKYLFRKEGQNVTLSCEQNLNHDAMYWYRQDPGQGLRLIYYSQIVNDFQKGDIAEGYSVSREKKESFPLTVTSAQKNPTAFYLCASSPRPQGLQETQYFGPGTRLLVL.